The 27 T cell receptor beta chains given below trace back to one sample, sequenced in a study of cytomegalovirus exposure and HLA in healthy donors. The primer mix had 60 Vbeta and 13 Jbeta primers. The method was immunoSEQ multiplex PCR; TCRdb's version includes in-frame clones alone and lacks a portion of them. Found here are some 48,000 clones; the top ten clones hold 2% to 2.5%. Sequenced sample: PBMCs. Every receptor here comes from a middle-aged woman in good health and CMV-seronegative.

The rearrangement joins TRBV7-2 to TRBJ2-3, with 9 bases identical to TRBD2. Losses at the gene ends were 4 bases for V and 6 bases for J; bases not matched to a gene: 11. The CDR3 extends over 16 amino acids. The germline CDR1 and CDR2 sequences are SGHTA and FQGNSA. The CDR3 region is CASSSSGTSRKDTQYF. In DNA, the CDR3 is TGTGCCAGCAGCTCATCCGGGACTAGCAGAAAGGATACGCAGTATTTT.

The chain combines TRBV28 with TRBJ1-1, with 9 bases identical to TRBD1. Germline V CDR1 and CDR2: MDHEN, SYDVKM. Losses at the gene ends were 5 bases for V and 12 bases for J; bases not matched to a gene: 7. The CDR3 covers 12 residues. CDR3: CASSGRDRATFF. CDR3 DNA: TGTGCCAGCAGTGGCCGGGACAGGGCGACTTTCTTT. The entire variable domain, with the rest obtained from reference TRBV28 and TRBJ1-1, is as follows: DVKVTQSSRYLVKRTGEKVFLECVQDMDHENMFWYRQDPGLGLRLIYFSYDVKMKEKGDIPEGYSVSREKKERFSLILESASTNQTSMYLCASSGRDRATFFGQGTRLTVV.

The V call is TRBV6-1, the J call TRBJ2-7, with TRBD1 matching over 9 bases. In germline, CDR1 is MNHNS, CDR2 SASEGT. The CDR3 is made up of 14 amino acids. The junction had 2 bases not matched to a gene; V was cut back by 3 bases and J by 2 bases. CDR3 sequence: CASSEWDRAYEQYF. The CDR3 region has the DNA TGTGCCAGCAGTGAGTGGGACAGGGCCTACGAGCAGTACTTC.

The chain links TRBV15 to TRBJ1-2; D is unclear. V was trimmed by 0 bases and J by 7 bases, leaving 12 bases between them. This CDR3 is 14 amino acids long. Germline loops: CDR1 LNHNV, CDR2 YYDKDF (reference sequence). Here the CDR3 reads CATSRDWGDGGYTF. As DNA, the CDR3 is TGTGCCACCAGCAGAGACTGGGGAGATGGTGGCTACACCTTC.

This sequence joins TRBV9 and TRBJ2-5; D gene uncertain. The CDR3 contains 12 residues. V lost 3 bases to trimming and J lost 5 bases, with 8 bases between them. Germline V gene lookup returns CDR1 SGDLS and CDR2 YYNGEE. DNA of the CDR3: TGTGCCAGCAGCGATAGTGCTGAGACCCAGTACTTC. Protein product: CASSDSAETQYF.

About this clone: The CDR3 ends on some other residue instead of the conserved phenylalanine or tryptophan, so this is likely a read error. The chain combines TRBV6-5 with TRBJ2-7, with TRBD1 matching 8 bases. CDR3 length equals 13 residues. V shed 6 bases and J 5 bases; nucleotides not matched to a gene: 6. Germline CDR1 is MNHEY and CDR2 is SVGAGI. CDR3 loop: CASRRDRGHEQYL. In DNA, the CDR3 is TGTGCCAGCAGACGAGACAGGGGCCACGAGCAGTACCTC.

The J gene is TRBJ2-2, the V gene TRBV9; D remains unclear. V dropped 3 bases and J dropped 6 bases, with 9 bases sitting between them. Germline loops: CDR1 SGDLS, CDR2 YYNGEE. This CDR3 region has 13 residues. CDR3 loop: CASSAKEAGELFF. The CDR3 DNA reads TGTGCCAGCAGCGCAAAAGAGGCCGGGGAGCTGTTTTTT. The whole variable domain, filled in from reference TRBV9 and TRBJ2-2, reads DSGVTQTPKHLITATGQRVTLRCSPRSGDLSVYWYQQSLDQGLQFLIQYYNGEERAKGNILERFSAQQFPDLHSELNLSSLELGDSALYFCASSAKEAGELFFGEGSRLTVL.

The rearrangement joins TRBV7-9 to TRBJ2-1; the D gene is possibly TRBD2 (6 bases). Trimming cost V 5 bases and J 7 bases, with 27 bases left between them. Germline CDR1 reads SEHNR; CDR2 reads FQNEAQ (reference sequence). This CDR3 spans 18 amino acids. In DNA form, the CDR3 reads TGTGCCAGCAGCAAAACATCCAGAGCGGGTTATTCTGGGAATGAGCAGTTCTTC. Protein sequence: CASSKTSRAGYSGNEQFF. The entire variable domain, with the rest obtained from reference TRBV7-9 and TRBJ2-1, is as follows: DTGVSQNPRHKITKRGQNVTFRCDPISEHNRLYWYRQTLGQGPEFLTYFQNEAQLEKSRLLSDRFSAERPKGSFSTLEIQRTEQGDSAMYLCASSKTSRAGYSGNEQFFGPGTRLTVL.

CDR3 in DNA: TGTGCCAGCAGGCCCGGACAGGACGGCAACTATGGCTACACCTTC. Amino acids: CASRPGQDGNYGYTF. This rearrangement joins TRBV6-1 to TRBJ1-2; 7 positions match TRBD1. The CDR3 has 15 residues. Trimming took 6 bases from V and 2 from J; bases not matched to a gene: 9. CDR1 is MNHNS and CDR2 is SASEGT in the germline V gene.

This chain links TRBV19 with TRBJ1-5, with TRBD1 as a possible D gene (6 bases). CDR3 length: 15 residues. Between the trimmed V and J ends, which lost 5 bases and 0 bases, there was a span of 11 bases. The germline CDR1 and CDR2 sequences are LNHDA and SQIVND (reference sequence). CDR3 DNA sequence: TGTGCCAGTAGTTTCGGACAGTATAGCAATCAGCCCCAGCATTTT. This translates into CASSFGQYSNQPQHF.

J is TRBJ2-7 and V is TRBV27; TRBD2 matches at 10 bases. The CDR3 spans 16 residues. The germline V gene has CDR1 MNHEY and CDR2 SMNVEV (reference sequence). V was pared by 5 bases and J by 7 bases, with 14 bases of the junction left unmatched. CDR3 residues: CASSTRTSGRLGEQYF. The DNA for the CDR3 is TGTGCCAGCAGTACAAGGACTAGCGGTCGCCTCGGGGAGCAGTACTTC.

The J gene is TRBJ2-7, the V gene TRBV5-6, with D possibly matching TRBD1 (5 bases). The CDR3 runs 14 residues. Germline V gene lookup returns CDR1 SGHDT and CDR2 YYEEEE. The ends were cut back, 2 bases at V and 4 bases at J, with 13 bases in the middle. The CDR3 spells CASSFTIRGYEQYF. For the CDR3, the DNA is TGTGCCAGCAGCTTTACTATAAGGGGTTACGAGCAGTACTTC.

The chain recombines TRBV5-1 with TRBJ2-7, with D tentatively TRBD2 (6 bases). The germline V gene has CDR1 SGHRS and CDR2 YFSETQ. The CDR3 covers 15 residues. V was cut by 1 base and J by 6 bases, with 17 bases left in between. The CDR3 DNA reads TGCGCCAGCAGCTTGTCCGGGAGATCTGGCTCCGAGCAGTACTTC. It codes for CASSLSGRSGSEQYF.

The chain has TRBV7-9 and TRBJ2-1; possible D gene TRBD2, 5 bases. This CDR3 is 14 amino acids long. Germline V gene lookup returns CDR1 SEHNR and CDR2 FQNEAQ (reference sequence). The V end lost 5 bases, the J end lost 3 bases, and 11 bases lay between the germline ends. DNA of the CDR3: TGTGCCAGCAGCCCAGAAGGGAGCTACAATGAGCAGTTCTTC. It translates to CASSPEGSYNEQFF.

The CDR3 loop is CASSARTDEQYF. The CDR3 coding sequence is TGTGCCAGCAGCGCCCGGACAGACGAGCAGTACTTC. This rearrangement joins TRBV7-9 to TRBJ2-7; possible D gene TRBD1, 6 bases. With 5 bases removed from V and 5 bases from J, the gap between germline ends came to 10 bases. The CDR3 runs to 12 residues. The V gene's germline CDR1 is SEHNR and CDR2 FQNEAQ (reference sequence).

The chain uses TRBV18 and TRBJ1-6; D is unclear. Per germline, CDR1 KGHSH and CDR2 LQKENI. The CDR3 covers 12 residues. Trimming removed 3 bases from V and 9 bases from J, with 6 bases in between. This CDR3 is CASSPPGSPLHF. The CDR3 DNA reads as TGTGCCAGCTCACCCCCGGGTTCACCCCTCCACTTT.

The chain joins TRBV5-1 to TRBJ1-4; 7 bases are a match to TRBD1. The CDR3 is 14 residues long. CDR1 SGHRS and CDR2 YFSETQ come from the germline V gene. Trimming took 6 bases from V and 8 from J; bases not matched to a gene: 10. This CDR3 reads CASTLGGQTEKLFF. The DNA of the CDR3 is TGCGCCAGCACCCTAGGGGGACAGACAGAAAAACTGTTTTTT. The full variable domain, completed using reference TRBV5-1 and TRBJ1-4, is KAGVTQTPRYLIKTRGQQVTLSCSPISGHRSVSWYQQTPGQGLQFLFEYFSETQRNKGNFPGRFSGRQFSNSRSEMNVSTLELGDSALYLCASTLGGQTEKLFFGSGTQLSVL.

The V and J genes are TRBV5-1 and TRBJ1-1; D perhaps matches TRBD1 (6 bases). V gave up 6 bases and J gave up 2 bases, with 11 bases separating them. Germline CDR1 SGHRS, CDR2 YFSETQ. The CDR3 has 13 residues. CDR3 residues: CASTSGTNTEAFF. The CDR3 DNA reads TGCGCCAGCACCTCGGGGACAAACACTGAAGCTTTCTTT.

V and J are TRBV29-1 and TRBJ2-7; TRBD2 matches at 13 bases. CDR1 and CDR2 from the germline V gene are SQVTM and ANQGSEA. Trimming took 3 bases from V and 3 from J; bases not matched to a gene: 8. This CDR3 has 16 amino acids. The DNA for the CDR3 is TGCAGCGTTGAGGGACTAGCGGGGCAAACGATCTACGAGCAGTACTTC. Protein sequence: CSVEGLAGQTIYEQYF.

The rearrangement links TRBV29-1 to TRBJ1-1, with D unclear. This CDR3 comprises 13 residues. Germline CDR1 SQVTM, CDR2 ANQGSEA. V lost 3 bases to trimming and J lost 3 bases, with 11 bases between them. DNA of the CDR3: TGCAGCGTTGACTTGGCCAGATACACTGAAGCTTTCTTT. It yields the protein CSVDLARYTEAFF.

V gene TRBV7-3 combines with J gene TRBJ2-5, with a possible D match to TRBD2 (5 bases). The CDR3 has 13 amino acids. Germline V gene lookup returns CDR1 SGHTA and CDR2 FQGTGA. V lost 4 bases, J lost 5 bases, and 11 bases lay in between. The CDR3 reads CASSSRPGETQYF. The CDR3 nucleotides are TGTGCCAGCAGCTCGAGACCGGGGGAGACCCAGTACTTC.

The rearrangement links TRBV6-1 to TRBJ2-2; weak D call: TRBD1 (6 bases). CDR3 size: 14 residues. V was trimmed by 6 bases and J by 6 bases, leaving 14 bases between them. CDR1 MNHNS and CDR2 SASEGT come from the germline V gene. The CDR3 nucleotides are TGTGCCAGCAGGGAAAACAGGGTGTCCGGGGAGCTGTTTTTT. Translated, it gives CASRENRVSGELFF.

The CDR3 DNA is TGTGCCAGCAGCCTCTGGGCGGGGGCTAGCAATCAGCCCCAGCATTTT. Protein product: CASSLWAGASNQPQHF. The chain uses TRBV7-2 and TRBJ1-5; maybe TRBD1 (6 bases). Trimming stripped 5 bases from V and 0 bases from J, with 14 bases between. Germline CDR1 and CDR2: SGHTA and FQGNSA. The CDR3 loop spans 16 amino acids. The entire variable domain, with the rest obtained from reference TRBV7-2 and TRBJ1-5, is as follows: GAGVSQSPSNKVTEKGKDVELRCDPISGHTALYWYRQSLGQGLEFLIYFQGNSAPDKSGLPSDRFSAERTGGSVSTLTIQRTQQEDSAVYLCASSLWAGASNQPQHFGDGTRLSIL.

The V gene is TRBV9, the J gene TRBJ2-1; 9 bases align to TRBD1. The CDR3 is 16 residues long. Unmatched junction bases numbered 10, after V lost 4 bases and J lost 5 bases. Germline CDR1 and CDR2: SGDLS and YYNGEE. The CDR3 region is CASSWTPGQGHNEQFF. The CDR3 coding sequence is TGTGCCAGCAGCTGGACGCCGGGACAGGGACACAATGAGCAGTTCTTC.

This chain joins TRBV2 and TRBJ2-1, with 7 nucleotides matching TRBD2. Germline loops: CDR1 SNHLY, CDR2 FYNNEI. The V gene end was trimmed by 7 bases and the J gene end by 6 bases; junction bases not matched to a gene: 9. CDR3 length: 14 amino acids. The CDR3 region is CASKWEGQGNEQFF. The CDR3 DNA reads TGTGCCAGCAAGTGGGAGGGCCAGGGCAATGAGCAGTTCTTC.

The chain uses TRBV20-1 and TRBJ2-1; D is possibly TRBD2 (5 bases). Looked up from germline, CDR1 is DFQATT and CDR2 is SNEGSKA (reference sequence). The CDR3 has 10 residues. V lost 6 bases and J 6 bases, leaving 6 bases between the germline ends. CDR3 bases: TGCAGTGCCGAGGGCAATGAGCAGTTCTTC. Protein product: CSAEGNEQFF.

The CDR3 sequence is CASSLGLAGRSSYNEQFF. CDR3 DNA: TGTGCCAGCAGCTTAGGGCTAGCGGGTAGGAGCTCCTACAATGAGCAGTTCTTC. This chain uses TRBV7-2 with TRBJ2-1; 8 bases map to TRBD2. The V and J ends lost 1 base and 0 bases, in that order; junction bases with no gene match: 8. Germline assignment: CDR1 SGHTA and CDR2 FQGNSA. The CDR3 loop spans 18 amino acids.